This note documents a single TCR beta chain sequence. The specificity of this receptor is unknown. No much larger clonotype is one base removed from it; base qualities were not supplied. This sample was taken from a study of blood T cells in healthy people across ages (dated by TCRdb to about 2015). About the study as a whole: Template switching captured roughly one uniquely barcoded TCR beta cDNA molecule per two T cells in model experiments. Age-related changes in TCR beta repertoire diversity were measured in the study by deep sequencing normalized with unique cDNA molecular identifiers. Donors were grouped into four age groups: young (average 16 years), middle-aged (under 40), aged (62) and long-lived (about 89). To avoid experimental bias, donors of different ages were distributed randomly across sequencing lanes. Using the same blood draw, the study looked at two additional independent replicas of 1 million unique cDNA reads for two donors, one aged 18 to 30 and the other aged 80 or older.

The donors were roughly 40 Caucasian individuals from Russia, aged roughly 6 to 100 years, who were systemically healthy. Each donor gave roughly 9 milliliters of peripheral blood, drawn into EDTA-treated Vacutainer tubes. Ficoll-Paque density-gradient centrifugation was used to isolate PBMCs, with at least 6.5 million per sample. Trizol reagent was used to extract total RNA from the PBMCs, yielding at least 6 micrograms per sample. The percentages of naive CD45RAhigh/CD27high T cells were determined by flow cytometry on a PBMC aliquot from every donor. The library relied on 5' RACE. TCRdb records Illumina HiSeq 2500 as the sequencer. The second PCR ran for about 7 to 11 cycles and used a J-beta primer mix along with a sample-barcoded 5' primer. A unique molecular identifier was introduced onto each TCR beta cDNA molecule by a template-switch 5' adaptor carrying 12 random nucleotides. At least 2.5 million CDR3-containing paired-end reads were obtained from each sample. First-strand cDNA was synthesized from all RNA with the Mint cDNA synthesis kit, primed by a TRBC-specific oligonucleotide. After uracil-DNA glycosylase treatment, a first 18-cycle PCR used universal primers M1SS and BC2_uni_R on all cDNA. The published analysis was carried out like this. Each sample was normalized by randomly selecting 1 million high-quality reads, each carrying a distinct molecular identifier. Instead of being binned into consensus sequences, reads with shared molecular identifiers were discarded. MiTCR, with a Q25 quality threshold and the strictest error-elimination algorithm, was used for CDR3 identification, clonotype clustering and error correction. A nonparametric unseen species model using Euler transformation provided a lower-bound estimate of total TCR beta diversity. Using fastp trimming at Q25 and MiXCR clonotype assembly, TCRdb reanalyzed the public sequencing data and kept in-frame beta chains. Each CDR3 protein gets just one entry, which takes the most common genes and DNA from the rows behind it. The V and J calls were determined by TCRdb, not by the authors. The sample data list around 870,000 distinct CDR3 sequences, and 29% of these were observed just once. The top ten constitute around 15% of the sample.

Trimming costs V 7 bases and J 0 bases, and their ends lie 18 bases apart. CDR1 and CDR2 (MNHNS, SASEGT) derive from the germline V gene. The CDR3 covers 16 residues, taking in both the cysteine and the phenylalanine. Kept here is only the CDR3 DNA, which spans 48 bases and is read in frame from base 1. The study at large found these results: Estimates of total diversity from one million sequenced T cells were regarded as lower bounds and underestimates. Observed TCR beta diversity correlated strongly with the percentage of naive T cells measured by flow cytometry. Because the CMV infection status of the donors was unknown, age-related changes in expanded clonotypes may potentially have been confounded. Compared with the aged group, the long-lived group had more naive CD4+ T cells, fewer expanded clones and increased TCR diversity, suggesting age selection. Because profiling used bulk unsorted PBMCs, naive and antigen-experienced compartments could not be compared conclusively. Observed TCR beta diversity per million T cells fell roughly linearly with age, and a significant reduction was already apparent by age roughly 40.

The origin of this receptor is a woman of 80 years or more in good health. Sequencing input: blood. The sequence is built from TRBV6-1 and TRBJ1-1, with TRBD1 tentatively as D gene (5 bases match). The CDR3 has the sequence CASTEGTKVMNTEAFF. The DNA sequence reads TGTGCCAGCACCGAAGGGACTAAGGTCATGAACACTGAAGCTTTCTTT.